This T cell receptor beta chain derives from a study of CD8 T cells in Susac syndrome (dated by TCRdb to the late 2010s). The study in broad terms: Repertoire sequencing was used to test whether CD8+ T cell activation and differentiation in Susac syndrome was antigen driven.

V has 4 bases trimmed and J has 4 bases trimmed; junction bases matching no gene number 5. CDR1 and CDR2 are drawn from the germline V gene: MNHEY, SVGAGI. Counted from cysteine to phenylalanine, this CDR3 has 15 amino acids. CDR3 DNA is the only sequence kept; it has 45 bases, read in frame from the first base. Broader findings and caveats from the paper: The number of individuals in the TCR sequencing and HLA analysis was acknowledged as relatively small.

Peripheral blood CD8+ and CD4+ T cells from healthy donors, Susac syndrome patients and multiple sclerosis patients were profiled using high-throughput TCR beta sequencing. Healthy donors were included as age- and sex-matched controls. CD8+ TEMRA cells were enriched by FACS, while bulk CD8+ and CD4+ T cells were purified by magnetic negative isolation. Blood was collected in EDTA tubes and processed within 24 hours, with PBMCs isolated through density gradient centrifugation. PBMCs intended for TCR sequencing were cryopreserved in liquid nitrogen and thawed later in a water bath at 37 degrees C. Purity of sorted or isolated CD4+, CD8+ and CD8+ TEMRA cells was at least 90%. As regards this clonotype: The antigen it binds to is not known. Per-base qualities were not stored, and no clone one base away is much larger.

RNA was extracted with the RNeasy kit and about 0.5 to 1 ug was reverse transcribed using random hexamers. TCR beta CDR3 regions were amplified with the immunoSEQ multiplex PCR assay covering 54 Vbeta and 13 Jbeta segments. To correct PCR amplification bias, a synthetic template baseline was used for both primer optimization and computational correction. The study's own analysis went as follows. Reads were annotated to V, D and J genes according to IMGT and were analyzed with immunoSEQ Analyzer, with only productive sequences retained. Clonality was computed as one minus Shannon entropy normalized by log2 of the number of productive unique sequences. Public and private clones were assessed among the 100 most prevalent clones of each patient and control. Susac-specific clones were defined as absent from healthy and MS cohorts, over a thousand published viral clones and other ImmuneACCESS disease sequences. The public reads were quality trimmed at Q25 with fastp and then assembled into clones with MiXCR by TCRdb, keeping productive beta chains. Each record represents a unique CDR3 protein, reported with the most common genes and DNA among its rows. TCRdb, not the authors, supplied the V and J calls. In all, the sample holds over 95,000 distinct CDR3 sequences, and around 90% of those were seen once. The ten largest make up about 0.14% of the sample.

The TCR sequence derives from a human donor in good health. Sequencing input: CD4+ T cells from PBMCs. The rearrangement combines TRBV6-5 with TRBJ1-5, and 9 junction bases match TRBD1. The CDR3 region: CASSWSGTGNQPQHF. The DNA sequence is as follows: TGTGCCAGCAGTTGGTCCGGGACAGGGAATCAGCCCCAGCATTTT.